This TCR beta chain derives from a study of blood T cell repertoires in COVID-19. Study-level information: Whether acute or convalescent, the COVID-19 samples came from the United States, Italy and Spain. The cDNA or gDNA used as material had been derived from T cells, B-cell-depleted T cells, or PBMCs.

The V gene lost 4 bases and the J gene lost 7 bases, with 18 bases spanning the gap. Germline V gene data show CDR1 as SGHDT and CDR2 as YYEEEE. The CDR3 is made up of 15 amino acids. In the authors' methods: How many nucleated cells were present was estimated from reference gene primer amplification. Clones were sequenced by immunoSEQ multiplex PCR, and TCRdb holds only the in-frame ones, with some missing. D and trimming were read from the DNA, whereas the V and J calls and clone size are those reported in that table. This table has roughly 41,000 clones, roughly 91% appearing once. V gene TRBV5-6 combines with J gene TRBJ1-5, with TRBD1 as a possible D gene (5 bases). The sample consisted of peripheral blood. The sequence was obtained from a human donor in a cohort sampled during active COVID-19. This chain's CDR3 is CASSQVGGVGQPQHF. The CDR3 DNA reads TGTGCCAGCAGCCAGGTGGGAGGGGTTGGGCAGCCCCAGCATTTT.